The 5 T cell receptor beta chains below were found in one sample sequenced in a study of blood T cell repertoires in COVID-19. Repertoires were generated with immunoSEQ multiplex PCR, while TCRdb's copy carries only in-frame clones and drops some. This sample carries fewer than 250,000 clones, around 85% of them seen once, and the ten largest clones take more than 2.5%. Sequencing was performed on PBMCs or T cells enriched from blood (not recorded which). All receptors derive from a woman aged 25-40 years who had recovered from COVID-19.

The chain joins TRBV6-2 or TRBV6-3 to TRBJ2-5, with D possibly being TRBD1 (5 bases). V gave up 1 base and J gave up 0 bases, with 9 bases separating them. The V gene's germline CDR1 is MNHEY and CDR2 SVGEGT. The CDR3 loop spans 15 amino acids. This chain's CDR3 is CASSYFKGYQETQYF. In DNA form, the CDR3 reads TGTGCCAGCAGTTACTTCAAGGGGTACCAAGAGACCCAGTACTTC.

The rearrangement joins TRBV5-4 to TRBJ1-2; 10 nucleotides align to TRBD1. Germline loops: CDR1 SGHNT, CDR2 YYREEE (reference sequence). There are 16 residues in the CDR3. The ends lost 2 bases at V and 7 bases at J; junction bases unmatched: 11. The DNA of the CDR3 is TGTGCCAGCAGCTTTTTGTCGACAGGGGGCGTGGGTGGCTACACCTTC. Translated, it gives CASSFLSTGGVGGYTF.

This clone turned up a few times. This chain joins TRBV3-1 (or the pseudogene TRBV3-2) and TRBJ1-4; 8 bases fit TRBD1. CDR1 and CDR2 (germline): LGHDT, YNNKEL (reference sequence). The trim removed 4 bases at V and 8 bases at J, leaving 6 bases unmatched. The CDR3 sequence is 14 residues long. CDR3 residues: CASSLDRVREKLFF. For the CDR3, the DNA is TGTGCCAGCAGCCTGGACAGGGTTCGGGAAAAACTGTTTTTT.

CDR3 sequence: CASSLRPGQETQYF. Here the CDR3 DNA reads TGTGCCAGCAGCTTAAGGCCAGGACAAGAGACCCAGTACTTC. The chain joins TRBV7-3 to TRBJ2-5, with no clear D. Trimming removed 1 base at V and 2 bases at J, with 8 bases between. The V gene's germline CDR1 is SGHTA and CDR2 FQGTGA. There are 14 residues in the CDR3.

A single count supports this clone. V is TRBV19 and J is TRBJ2-7; the match to TRBD2 covers 13 bases. V was clipped by 7 bases and J by 7 bases; unmatched bases: 13. CDR1 and CDR2 from the germline V gene are LNHDA and SQIVND (reference sequence). This CDR3 has 16 residues. CDR3 in amino acids: CASTPGGLAGAGEQYF. As DNA, the CDR3 is TGTGCCAGTACCCCCGGAGGACTAGCGGGAGCCGGGGAGCAGTACTTC.